The following is a T cell receptor (beta chain) sequence with its context. This sample was included in a study of long-term antiretroviral therapy in people with HIV. They ran version v3.0 of the immunoSEQ assay at survey level. Only in-frame clones appear in the TCRdb table, and some are missing; sequencing was by immunoSEQ multiplex PCR. The sample carries 25,000 to 35,000 clones, approximately 84% recorded once. The germline V gene has CDR1 SGHRS and CDR2 YFSETQ. Trimming stripped 0 bases from V and 6 bases from J, with 12 bases between. The CDR3 covers 15 residues. Post-ART PBMC samples numbered at least two per donor, and pre-ART ones at least one.

The sample consisted of unsorted PBMCs, taken 3.1 years after starting antiretroviral therapy. V gene TRBV5-1 combines with J gene TRBJ2-2, with D unresolved. The origin of this receptor is a woman aged 45 to 65 with HIV. In DNA, the CDR3 is TGCGCCAGCAGCTTGGCCCCCGGTATCCCCGGGGAGCTGTTTTTT. Translated: CASSLAPGIPGELFF.